These T cell receptor beta chains were read from a single sample in a study of T cell responses to AZD1222 COVID-19 vaccine. Generated by immunoSEQ multiplex PCR, the TCRdb table keeps only in-frame clones and is missing some. The data contain 85,000 to 120,000 clones, about 86% of them singletons. Material: peripheral blood, obtained on day 0 of AZD1222 vaccination. All receptors derive from an adult in good health. Both conserved end residues are trimmed from each CDR3. Fields, in order: CDR3 protein, V gene.

cdr3_aa: ASSSLSGTAKVETQY; v_call: TRBV19
cdr3_aa: ASSWEGGTEAF; v_call: TRBV5-5
cdr3_aa: ASSLRTRDHEQY; v_call: TRBV9
cdr3_aa: ASSLVAGEDTQY; v_call: TRBV5-1
cdr3_aa: ASSPRGGAAEAF; v_call: TRBV7-8
cdr3_aa: ASSPRAWAGALVTEAF; v_call: TRBV9
cdr3_aa: ASSGGWALGTGHQETQY; v_call: TRBV2
cdr3_aa: ASTPMRAGGEQY; v_call: TRBV27
cdr3_aa: APPRTRSSYNSPLH; v_call: TRBV10-1
cdr3_aa: ATEAGRDTDTQY; v_call: TRBV15
cdr3_aa: ASSPRVGSGGAYEQY; v_call: TRBV7-9
cdr3_aa: ASSYGGRWKAYEQY; v_call: TRBV6-5
cdr3_aa: ASSRDRGIETQY; v_call: TRBV28
cdr3_aa: ASSGTPGPEKLF; v_call: TRBV28
cdr3_aa: ASCRTGIAYEQY; v_call: TRBV18
cdr3_aa: ASSLLGQGYNEQF; v_call: TRBV27
cdr3_aa: ASSPPTGETQY; v_call: TRBV12-3/TRBV12-4
cdr3_aa: AWSVLTGINEKLF; v_call: TRBV30
cdr3_aa: ASSKERRTGAYGYT; v_call: TRBV21-1
cdr3_aa: ASRGANTGELF; v_call: TRBV27
cdr3_aa: ASSLEGRGGSYEQY; v_call: TRBV7-2
cdr3_aa: ASSYSWGLGGYT; v_call: TRBV6-5
cdr3_aa: AWSVTGGFGELF; v_call: TRBV30
cdr3_aa: ASSSWTGGNYGYT; v_call: TRBV5-1
cdr3_aa: ASSWGGVFVKNTEAF; v_call: TRBV5-1
cdr3_aa: ARAGDRGENYGYT; v_call: TRBV30
cdr3_aa: ASRDDGYQETQY; v_call: TRBV2
cdr3_aa: ASSPRGISNQPQH; v_call: TRBV7-2
cdr3_aa: ASSLVGIGNTIY; v_call: TRBV5-1
cdr3_aa: ASSKGWGTDTQY; v_call: TRBV18
cdr3_aa: ASSENRGATTEQF; v_call: TRBV6-1
cdr3_aa: ASSLGVGTDTQY; v_call: TRBV7-2